These 17 T cell receptor beta chains were all obtained from the same sample, sequenced in a study of lymphopenia after photon versus proton radiotherapy. Data came from immunoSEQ multiplex PCR; TCRdb stores just in-frame clones and leaves some out. The profile shows 50,000 or so clones, under 95% of them singletons. The sequencing here drew on peripheral blood, taken from a patient treated with photon-based radiotherapy. The receptor source for this set is a middle-aged woman with cholangiocarcinoma.

This chain uses TRBV28 with TRBJ1-5; 9 bases agree with TRBD1. The length of the CDR3 is 16 residues. With 8 bases clipped from V and 6 bases from J, the junction kept 14 bases outside the gene matches. Germline V CDR1 and CDR2: MDHEN, SYDVKM. The CDR3 DNA is TGTGCCAGCTTCCCGCCGGGACAGGGAGTAGTTCAGCCCCAGCATTTT. Translating it yields CASFPPGQGVVQPQHF.

The gene calls are TRBV2 and TRBJ1-6, with 9 bases aligning to TRBD1. Trimming took 6 bases from V and 6 from J; bases not matched to a gene: 3. The germline gives CDR1 SNHLY, CDR2 FYNNEI. The CDR3 is 14 residues long. CDR3 DNA sequence: TGTGCCAGCAGCGTGGACAGGGGTAATTCACCCCTCCACTTT. It specifies CASSVDRGNSPLHF.

The chain combines TRBV30 with TRBJ2-7; 7 bases match TRBD2. Germline CDR1 GTSNPN, CDR2 SVGIG (reference sequence). This CDR3 has 14 amino acids. After removal of 5 bases from V and 2 bases from J, the junction contained 9 bases not matched to a gene. CDR3 nucleotides: TGTGCCTGGGGGCCCCGGGGAGGGCCCTACGAGCAGTACTTC. It codes for CAWGPRGGPYEQYF.

The chain has TRBV7-3 and TRBJ2-6; D remains ambiguous. V lost 5 bases and J lost 2, with 10 bases in between. Germline V gene lookup returns CDR1 SGHTA and CDR2 FQGTGA. The CDR3 is 15 residues long. Here the CDR3 DNA reads TGTGCCAGCAGCCCGTCAACCCCTGGGGCCAACGTCCTGACTTTC. Translated, it gives CASSPSTPGANVLTF.

The chain carries TRBV13 and TRBJ1-1; D uncertain. Germline assignment: CDR1 PRHDT and CDR2 FYEKMQ (reference sequence). V was trimmed by 5 bases and J by 5 bases, leaving 12 bases between them. CDR3 length: 13 residues. DNA of the CDR3: TGTGCCAGCAGCCTAAGGTTGGGAACTGAAGCTTTCTTT. Translated: CASSLRLGTEAFF.

The genes are TRBV28 and TRBJ2-2; 7 bases are a match to TRBD2. V gave up 8 bases and J gave up 2 bases; unmatched junction bases: 8. This CDR3 spans 15 amino acids. In germline, CDR1 is MDHEN, CDR2 SYDVKM. CDR3 nucleotide sequence: TGTGCCAGCCGTTCCCGAGCGGGAAACACCGGGGAGCTGTTTTTT. Translation: CASRSRAGNTGELFF.

CDR3 loop: CASSSGGTGELFF. The DNA for the CDR3 is TGTGCCAGCAGCTCGGGGGGAACCGGGGAGCTGTTTTTT. The rearrangement joins TRBV13 to TRBJ2-2, with 7 bases that match TRBD2. Germline trimming cut 4 bases from V and 5 bases from J; bases unmatched to any gene: 1. Germline CDR1 and CDR2: PRHDT and FYEKMQ (reference sequence). This CDR3 is built from 13 residues.

CDR3 sequence: CASSHPRAPGSDATNEKLFF. CDR3 nucleotide sequence: TGTGCCAGCAGCCACCCCAGGGCTCCGGGGAGTGATGCAACTAATGAAAAACTGTTTTTT. V usage is TRBV7-6 and J usage is TRBJ1-4; possibly TRBD1 for D (5 bases). There are 20 residues in the CDR3. CDR1 and CDR2 (germline): SGHVS, FNYEAQ. V gave up 5 bases and J gave up 0 bases, with 25 bases separating them.

The chain uses TRBV14 and TRBJ1-2, with D perhaps matching TRBD1 (5 bases). The CDR3 contains 15 residues. Trimming stripped 2 bases from V and 5 bases from J, with 15 bases between. CDR1 is SGHDN, CDR2 FVKESK, per germline. The CDR3 DNA reads as TGTGCCAGCAGCCAAACTAGTAAGGGGCCTTATGGCTACACCTTC. Protein product: CASSQTSKGPYGYTF. The full variable domain, with the rest looked up from reference TRBV14 and TRBJ1-2, is EAGVTQFPSHSVIEKGQTVTLRCDPISGHDNLYWYRRVMGKEIKFLLHFVKESKQDESGMPNNRFLAERTGGTYSTLKVQPAELEDSGVYFCASSQTSKGPYGYTFGSGTRLTVV.

V usage is TRBV19 and J usage is TRBJ1-1, with D maybe TRBD1 (6 bases). Per germline, CDR1 LNHDA and CDR2 SQIVND (reference sequence). V lost 6 bases to trimming and J lost 12 bases, with 11 bases between them. The CDR3 length is 10 residues. CDR3 coding DNA: TGTGCCAGTAGCACAGGGAGAACTTTCTTT. As protein: CASSTGRTFF.

The chain joins TRBV9 to TRBJ2-2; D remains ambiguous. Trimming took off 0 bases at V and 6 bases at J, with 3 bases between the two ends. Germline CDR1 and CDR2: SGDLS and YYNGEE. The CDR3 totals 12 residues. The CDR3 spells CASSVVPGELFF. The CDR3 bases are TGTGCCAGCAGCGTAGTCCCCGGGGAGCTGTTTTTT.

This chain connects TRBV28 to TRBJ2-6, with D unclear. The V gene's germline CDR1 is MDHEN and CDR2 SYDVKM. Trimming took 4 bases from V and 4 from J, leaving 17 bases between them. This CDR3 comprises 17 residues. The CDR3 here is CASSSPGPPSGANVLTF. The CDR3 DNA reads TGTGCCAGCAGTTCCCCGGGTCCTCCGTCAGGGGCCAACGTCCTGACTTTC.

This clone was counted between two and nine times. This chain links TRBV10-1 with TRBJ1-5; D uncertain. The germline CDR1 and CDR2 sequences are WNHNN and SYGVQD (reference sequence). The length of the CDR3 is 13 residues. The V end was cut by 0 bases, the J end by 4 bases, with 4 bases between. CDR3 in amino acids: CASSESLNQPQHF. The CDR3 DNA reads as TGCGCCAGCAGTGAGTCGTTGAATCAGCCCCAGCATTTT.

V and J are TRBV6-5 and TRBJ2-1; 13 positions agree with TRBD2. There are 15 residues in the CDR3. Germline values: CDR1 MNHEY, CDR2 SVGAGI. Trimming at V came to 2 bases and at J to 7 bases, leaving 2 bases not matched to a gene. The CDR3 sequence is CASSYRGLAGNEQFF. CDR3 bases: TGTGCCAGCAGTTACAGGGGACTAGCGGGGAATGAGCAGTTCTTC.

The J gene is TRBJ2-7, the V gene TRBV27; 8 bases align to TRBD1. Per the germline V gene, CDR1 is MNHEY and CDR2 is SMNVEV (reference sequence). V lost 11 bases, J lost 0 bases, and 3 bases stayed unmatched. The CDR3 runs to 12 residues. CDR3 loop: CAQGANSYEQYF. CDR3 coding DNA: TGTGCCCAGGGGGCCAACTCCTACGAGCAGTACTTC.

The chain links TRBV28 to TRBJ1-2; TRBD1 agrees at 7 bases. Per germline, CDR1 MDHEN and CDR2 SYDVKM. The CDR3 has 15 amino acids. With 4 bases clipped from V and 3 bases from J, the junction kept 8 bases outside the gene matches. CDR3 sequence: CASSSPGGWDYGYTF. In nucleotides, the CDR3 is TGTGCCAGCAGTTCCCCAGGGGGGTGGGACTATGGCTACACCTTC.

This clone was seen only a few times. The genes are TRBV11-2 and TRBJ2-2; TRBD1 might be the D (5 bases). This CDR3 is 14 amino acids long. The V end lost 5 bases, the J end lost 6 bases, and 13 bases lay between the germline ends. CDR1 and CDR2 (germline): SGHAT, FQNNGV. The DNA for the CDR3 is TGTGCCAGCAGCCTCCAGGGTATGGCCGGGGAGCTGTTTTTT. Its protein product is CASSLQGMAGELFF.